This section outlines one TCR beta chain sequence together with its context. The data were taken from a study of shared clonotypes between healthy human individuals. The CDR3 covers 14 residues. The ends were cut back, 3 bases at V and 4 bases at J, with 12 bases in the middle. Germline lookup yields CDR1 MDHEN and CDR2 SYDVKM. Healthy and HIV-negative, the adult donors had no recent acute infections or vaccinations. Input per replicate PCR of unsorted PBMC was roughly 300 ng DNA, corresponding to tens of thousands of T cell genomes. The team ran DNA from unsorted PBMCs on ten immunoSEQ deep assay plates for sequencing. As processed by the authors: ImmunoSEQ only sent back junction sequences with no quality scores, so filtering was done differently. The assay was immunoSEQ multiplex PCR, and TCRdb's table has in-frame clones only and misses some. That table furnishes V, J and clone size, whereas the DNA furnished D and trimming. The data contain around 500,000 clones, 79% of them singletons.

This clonotype originated in a woman between 40 and 55 years old in good health. Some clones in this sample may be carry-over from other donors' samples. The specimen was PBMCs. The chain links TRBV28 to TRBJ1-1, with D possibly matching TRBD1 (6 bases). DNA for the CDR3: TGTGCCAGCAGTTTTGGGCAGGGGATCACTGAAGCTTTCTTT. It encodes CASSFGQGITEAFF.